Reported below is one T cell receptor (beta chain). The sample originates from a study of blood T cell repertoires in COVID-19. Measured with immunoSEQ multiplex PCR; TCRdb has only the in-frame clones, and not every one. The sample records 430,000 or so clones, approximately 90% being singletons. The germline V gene encodes CDR1 LGHNA and CDR2 YSLEER. Trimming took 4 bases from V and 4 from J, leaving 16 bases between them. The CDR3 covers 15 residues. This clonotype originated in a young woman who had been exposed to COVID-19. This chain uses TRBV4-3 with TRBJ1-2, with a tentative D call TRBD1 (6 bases). The material sequenced was PBMCs or T cells enriched from blood (not recorded which). Here the CDR3 reads CASSPGLVGGYGYTF. Here the CDR3 DNA reads TGCGCCAGCAGCCCAGGCCTAGTAGGGGGCTATGGCTACACCTTC.